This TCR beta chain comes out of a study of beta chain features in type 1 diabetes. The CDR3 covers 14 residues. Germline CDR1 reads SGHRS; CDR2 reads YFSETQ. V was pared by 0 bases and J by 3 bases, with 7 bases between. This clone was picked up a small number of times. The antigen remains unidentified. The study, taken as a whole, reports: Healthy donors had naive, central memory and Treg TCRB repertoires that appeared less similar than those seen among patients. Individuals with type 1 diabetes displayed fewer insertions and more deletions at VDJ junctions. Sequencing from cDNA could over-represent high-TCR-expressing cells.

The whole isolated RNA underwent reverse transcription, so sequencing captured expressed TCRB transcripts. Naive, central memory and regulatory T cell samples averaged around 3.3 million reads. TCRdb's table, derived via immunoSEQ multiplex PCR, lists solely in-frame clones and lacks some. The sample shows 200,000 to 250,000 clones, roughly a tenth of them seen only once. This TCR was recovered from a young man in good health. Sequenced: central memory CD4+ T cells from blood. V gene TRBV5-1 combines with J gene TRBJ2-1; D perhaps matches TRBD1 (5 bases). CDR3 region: CASSLDRRYNEQFF. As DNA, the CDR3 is TGCGCCAGCAGCTTGGACAGGCGCTACAATGAGCAGTTCTTC.